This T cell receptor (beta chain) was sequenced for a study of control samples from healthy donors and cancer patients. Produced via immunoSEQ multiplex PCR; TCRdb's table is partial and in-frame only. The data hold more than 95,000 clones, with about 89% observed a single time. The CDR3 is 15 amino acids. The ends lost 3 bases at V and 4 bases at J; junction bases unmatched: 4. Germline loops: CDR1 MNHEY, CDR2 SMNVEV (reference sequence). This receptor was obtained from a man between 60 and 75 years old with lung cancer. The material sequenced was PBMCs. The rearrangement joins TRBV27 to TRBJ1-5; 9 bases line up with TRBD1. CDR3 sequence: CASSFLGTGNQPQHF. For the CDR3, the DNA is TGTGCCAGCAGTTTCTTGGGGACAGGGAATCAGCCCCAGCATTTT.